The 15 T cell receptor beta chains given below trace back to one sample, sequenced in a study of T cell changes during pregnancy in multiple sclerosis. The protocol was immunoSEQ multiplex PCR, while the TCRdb copy is restricted to in-frame clones and leaves out a portion. The table lists some 53,000 clones, 85% to 95% of them singletons, with about 0.25% in the top ten. Specimen: CD4+ T cells from peripheral blood mononuclear cells, collected in the third trimester of pregnancy. The receptors here all came from a female donor with multiple sclerosis, enrolled in a pregnancy study.

The chain is built from TRBV10-2 and TRBJ2-4; 8 bases map to TRBD1. This CDR3 has 16 residues. Germline assignment: CDR1 WSHSY and CDR2 SAAADI. The junction had 3 bases not matched to a gene; V was cut back by 0 bases and J by 2 bases. CDR3 coding DNA: TGCGCCAGCAGTGAGTCGGGGACAGGATCCAAAAACATTCAGTACTTC. It specifies CASSESGTGSKNIQYF.

This chain links TRBV28 with TRBJ1-2; possibly TRBD1 for D (5 bases). Between the trimmed V and J ends, which lost 6 bases and 4 bases, there was a span of 9 bases. Germline lookup yields CDR1 MDHEN and CDR2 SYDVKM. The CDR3 contains 12 residues. CDR3: CASRFTGYGYTF. CDR3 DNA sequence: TGTGCCAGCAGGTTTACAGGCTATGGCTACACCTTC.

This chain links TRBV5-1 with TRBJ2-3; 7 positions match TRBD2. Germline lookup yields CDR1 SGHRS and CDR2 YFSETQ. V shed 2 bases and J 4 bases; nucleotides not matched to a gene: 16. The CDR3 is 18 residues long. The CDR3 sequence is CASSLRLMARETADTQYF. CDR3 nucleotide sequence: TGCGCCAGCAGCTTACGCTTGATGGCGCGGGAGACAGCAGATACGCAGTATTTT.

V gene TRBV9 combines with J gene TRBJ2-3, with TRBD1 as a possible D gene (5 bases). This CDR3 has 14 residues. Germline V lookup: CDR1 SGDLS, CDR2 YYNGEE. Deletions cut 4 bases from V and 0 bases from J, with 9 bases between. The CDR3 sequence: CASSNDRSTDTQYF. The CDR3 DNA reads as TGTGCCAGCAGCAACGACAGAAGCACAGATACGCAGTATTTT.

This chain joins TRBV5-4 and TRBJ2-1, with 7 bases lining up with TRBD1. CDR1 and CDR2 from the germline V gene are SGHNT and YYREEE (reference sequence). V was pared by 5 bases and J by 6 bases, with 5 bases of the junction left unmatched. The CDR3 length is 13 residues. The CDR3 sequence: CASSYRDSNEQFF. Here the CDR3 DNA reads TGTGCCAGCAGTTACCGGGACAGCAATGAGCAGTTCTTC.

About this clone itself: This same CDR3 is encoded by further DNA sequences in the sample. The gene calls are TRBV6-5 and TRBJ1-2; no definite D call. Looked up from germline, CDR1 is MNHEY and CDR2 is SVGAGI. This CDR3 contains 12 residues. V was clipped by 2 bases and J by 4 bases, with 5 bases between them. This chain's CDR3 is CASSYAGYGYTF. The CDR3 DNA reads as TGTGCCAGCAGTTACGCCGGCTATGGCTACACCTTC.

This chain uses TRBV2 with TRBJ1-1; D unclear. CDR1 and CDR2 (germline): SNHLY, FYNNEI. The V end lost 6 bases, the J end lost 11 bases, and 19 bases lay between the germline ends. The CDR3 loop spans 13 amino acids. CDR3 DNA: TGTGCCAGCAGCCCCCCTGGGAGGGTGTCTGCTTTCTTT. Protein sequence: CASSPPGRVSAFF.

The chain joins TRBV19 to TRBJ2-7; 9 nucleotides agree with TRBD2. The CDR3 sequence is 14 residues long. CDR1 LNHDA and CDR2 SQIVND come from the germline V gene (reference sequence). V lost 6 bases, J lost 5 bases, and 8 bases stayed unmatched. Here the CDR3 DNA reads TGTGCCAGTAGCTTGGGGGGACTAGCCCACGAGCAGTACTTC. Encoded protein: CASSLGGLAHEQYF.

The rearrangement joins TRBV5-1 to TRBJ2-5; TRBD2 is a possible D gene (6 bases). Trimming took 2 bases from V and 4 from J, leaving 12 bases between them. Germline V gene lookup returns CDR1 SGHRS and CDR2 YFSETQ. The CDR3 is 14 residues long. In DNA form, the CDR3 reads TGCGCCAGCAGCTTAACGGGAGTGGGAGAGACCCAGTACTTC. Amino acids: CASSLTGVGETQYF.

A word on this clone: The same CDR3 arises from other DNA sequences in this sample as well. The gene calls are TRBV2 and TRBJ1-4, with 9 bases aligning to TRBD1. The CDR3 loop spans 14 amino acids. V was pared by 4 bases and J by 5 bases, with 2 bases of the junction left unmatched. CDR1 and CDR2 (germline): SNHLY, FYNNEI. Here the CDR3 reads CASSVDRGNEKLFF. The CDR3 nucleotides read TGTGCCAGCAGTGTGGACAGGGGCAATGAAAAACTGTTTTTT.

The rearrangement links TRBV2 to TRBJ1-4, with TRBD1 as a possible D gene (5 bases). The CDR3 spans 13 residues. Germline CDR1 is SNHLY and CDR2 is FYNNEI. Deletions cut 10 bases from V and 3 bases from J, with 12 bases between. The CDR3 reads CATEQVANEKLFF. In DNA form, the CDR3 reads TGTGCCACAGAACAGGTAGCTAATGAAAAACTGTTTTTT.

V gene TRBV7-9 combines with J gene TRBJ2-2; no clear D gene. Per the germline V gene, CDR1 is SEHNR and CDR2 is FQNEAQ (reference sequence). This CDR3 is built from 14 residues. Trimming stripped 4 bases from V and 7 bases from J, with 13 bases between. The CDR3 nucleotides read TGTGCCAGCAGCTCTCCCTTGGCCTTCGGGGAGCTGTTTTTT. It is translated as CASSSPLAFGELFF.

The V and J genes are TRBV4-1 and TRBJ2-7; 11 nucleotides agree with TRBD2. Germline V gives CDR1 MGHRA, CDR2 YSYEKL. The CDR3 has 15 amino acids. V lost 5 bases and J lost 3; bases outside the gene matches: 6. The CDR3 region has the DNA TGCGCCAGCAGCACCCGACTAGCGGGAAGCTACGAGCAGTACTTC. Translating gives CASSTRLAGSYEQYF.

This clone was picked up one time. The gene calls are TRBV30 and TRBJ2-1; tentative D call: TRBD2 (7 bases). This CDR3 is built from 15 residues. V lost 2 bases, J lost 10 bases, and 21 bases lay in between. The germline V gene has CDR1 GTSNPN and CDR2 SVGIG (reference sequence). The CDR3 protein is CAWSPSFGGRKEQFF. The CDR3 nucleotides are TGTGCCTGGAGTCCGTCCTTCGGGGGGCGGAAAGAGCAGTTCTTC. Together with reference TRBV30 and TRBJ2-1, the CDR3 gives the full variable domain: SQTIHQWPATLVQPVGSPLSLECTVEGTSNPNLYWYRQAAGRGLQLLFYSVGIGQISSEVPQNLSASRPQDRQFILSSKKLLLSDSGFYLCAWSPSFGGRKEQFFGPGTRLTVL.

The chain is built from TRBV5-1 and TRBJ2-5; TRBD2 is a possible D gene (5 bases). V dropped 4 bases and J dropped 5 bases, with 12 bases sitting between them. From germline, CDR1 is SGHRS and CDR2 YFSETQ. The CDR3 has 13 amino acids. The CDR3 sequence is CASSTPSGETQYF. CDR3 DNA sequence: TGCGCCAGCAGCACCCCCTCGGGGGAGACCCAGTACTTC.